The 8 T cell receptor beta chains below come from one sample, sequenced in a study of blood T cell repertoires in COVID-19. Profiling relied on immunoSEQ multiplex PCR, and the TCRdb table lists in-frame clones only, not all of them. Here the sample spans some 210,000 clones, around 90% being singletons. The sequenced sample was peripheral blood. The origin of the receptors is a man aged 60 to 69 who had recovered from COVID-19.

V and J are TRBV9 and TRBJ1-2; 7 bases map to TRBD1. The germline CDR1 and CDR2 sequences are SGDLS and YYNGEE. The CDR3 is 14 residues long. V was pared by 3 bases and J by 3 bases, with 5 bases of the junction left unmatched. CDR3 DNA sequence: TGTGCCAGCAGCGCGGGACAGAGCTACTATGGCTACACCTTC. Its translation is CASSAGQSYYGYTF.

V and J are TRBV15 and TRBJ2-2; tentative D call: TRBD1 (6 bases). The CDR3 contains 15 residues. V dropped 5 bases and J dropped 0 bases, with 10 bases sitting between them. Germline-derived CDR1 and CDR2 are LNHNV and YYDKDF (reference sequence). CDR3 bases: TGTGCCACCAGCCGGGGACAACCGAACACCGGGGAGCTGTTTTTT. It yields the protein CATSRGQPNTGELFF.

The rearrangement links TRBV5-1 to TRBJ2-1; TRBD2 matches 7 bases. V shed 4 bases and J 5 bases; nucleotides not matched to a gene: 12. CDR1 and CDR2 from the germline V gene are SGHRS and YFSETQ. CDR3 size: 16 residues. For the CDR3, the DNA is TGCGCCAGCAGCGGCGCAGGGAGGGGTTTCCACAATGAGCAGTTCTTC. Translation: CASSGAGRGFHNEQFF.

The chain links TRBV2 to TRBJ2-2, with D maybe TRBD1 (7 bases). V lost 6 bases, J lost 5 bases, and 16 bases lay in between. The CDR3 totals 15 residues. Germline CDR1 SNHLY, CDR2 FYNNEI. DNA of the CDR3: TGTGCCAGCAGCCCCACAGGGGACTCGACCGGGGAGCTGTTTTTT. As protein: CASSPTGDSTGELFF.

CDR3 bases: TGTGCCAGCAGCAGGGGATACTATGGCTACACCTTC. Protein: CASSRGYYGYTF. This chain links TRBV2 with TRBJ1-2; D is perhaps TRBD1 (6 bases). CDR3 size: 12 residues. V was cut by 6 bases and J by 3 bases, with 8 bases left in between. Germline V gene sequence: CDR1 SNHLY, CDR2 FYNNEI.

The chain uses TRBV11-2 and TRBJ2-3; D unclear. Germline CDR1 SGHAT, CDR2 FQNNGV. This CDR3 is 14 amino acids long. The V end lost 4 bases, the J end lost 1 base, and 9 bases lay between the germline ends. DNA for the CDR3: TGTGCCAGCAGCTCCAACTCCGGCACAGATACGCAGTATTTT. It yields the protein CASSSNSGTDTQYF.

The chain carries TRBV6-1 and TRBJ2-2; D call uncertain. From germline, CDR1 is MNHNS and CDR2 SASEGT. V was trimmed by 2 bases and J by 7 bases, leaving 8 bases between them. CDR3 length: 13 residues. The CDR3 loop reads CASSERGVGELFF. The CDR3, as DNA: TGTGCCAGCAGTGAAAGAGGAGTCGGGGAGCTGTTTTTT.

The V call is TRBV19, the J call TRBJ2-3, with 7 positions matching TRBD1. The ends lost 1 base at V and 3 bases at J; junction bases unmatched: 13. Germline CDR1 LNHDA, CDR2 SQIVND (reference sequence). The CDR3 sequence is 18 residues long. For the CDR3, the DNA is TGTGCCAGTAGTATAGGGCACCTGACAGGGCGAGGGACAGATACGCAGTATTTT. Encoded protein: CASSIGHLTGRGTDTQYF.